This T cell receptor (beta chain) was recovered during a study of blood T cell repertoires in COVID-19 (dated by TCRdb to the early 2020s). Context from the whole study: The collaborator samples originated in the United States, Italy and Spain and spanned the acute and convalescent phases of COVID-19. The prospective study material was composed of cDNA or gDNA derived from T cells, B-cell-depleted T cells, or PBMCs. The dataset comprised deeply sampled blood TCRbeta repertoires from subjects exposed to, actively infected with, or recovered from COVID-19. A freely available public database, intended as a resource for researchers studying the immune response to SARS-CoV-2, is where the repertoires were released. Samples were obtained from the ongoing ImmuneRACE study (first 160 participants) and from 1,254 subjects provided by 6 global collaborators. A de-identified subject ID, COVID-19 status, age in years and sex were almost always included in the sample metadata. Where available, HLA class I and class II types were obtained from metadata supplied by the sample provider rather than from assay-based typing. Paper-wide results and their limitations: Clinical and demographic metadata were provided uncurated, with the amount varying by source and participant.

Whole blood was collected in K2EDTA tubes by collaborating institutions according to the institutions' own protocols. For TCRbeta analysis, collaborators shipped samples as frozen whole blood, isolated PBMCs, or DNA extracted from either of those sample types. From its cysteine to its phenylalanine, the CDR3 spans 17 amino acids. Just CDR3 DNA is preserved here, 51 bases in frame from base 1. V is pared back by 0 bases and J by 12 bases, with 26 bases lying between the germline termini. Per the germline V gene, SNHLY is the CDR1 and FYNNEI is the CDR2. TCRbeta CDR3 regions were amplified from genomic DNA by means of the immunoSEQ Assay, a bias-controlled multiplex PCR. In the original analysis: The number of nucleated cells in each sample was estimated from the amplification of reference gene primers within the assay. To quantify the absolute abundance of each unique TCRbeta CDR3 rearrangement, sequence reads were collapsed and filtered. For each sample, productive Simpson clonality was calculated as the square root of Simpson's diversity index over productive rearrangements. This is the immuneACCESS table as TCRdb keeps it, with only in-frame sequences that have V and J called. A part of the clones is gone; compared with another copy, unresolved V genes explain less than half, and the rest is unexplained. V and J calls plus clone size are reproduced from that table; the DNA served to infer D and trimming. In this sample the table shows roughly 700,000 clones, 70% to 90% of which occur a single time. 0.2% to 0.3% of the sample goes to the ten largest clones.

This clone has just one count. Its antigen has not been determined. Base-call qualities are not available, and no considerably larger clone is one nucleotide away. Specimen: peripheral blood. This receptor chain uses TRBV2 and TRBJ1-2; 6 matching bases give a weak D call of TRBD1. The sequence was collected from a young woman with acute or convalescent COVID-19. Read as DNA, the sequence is TGTGCCAGCAGTGAAGCGAGGCTCGGGGCAGGGGTAGGGAAAGACACCTTC. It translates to CASSEARLGAGVGKDTF.